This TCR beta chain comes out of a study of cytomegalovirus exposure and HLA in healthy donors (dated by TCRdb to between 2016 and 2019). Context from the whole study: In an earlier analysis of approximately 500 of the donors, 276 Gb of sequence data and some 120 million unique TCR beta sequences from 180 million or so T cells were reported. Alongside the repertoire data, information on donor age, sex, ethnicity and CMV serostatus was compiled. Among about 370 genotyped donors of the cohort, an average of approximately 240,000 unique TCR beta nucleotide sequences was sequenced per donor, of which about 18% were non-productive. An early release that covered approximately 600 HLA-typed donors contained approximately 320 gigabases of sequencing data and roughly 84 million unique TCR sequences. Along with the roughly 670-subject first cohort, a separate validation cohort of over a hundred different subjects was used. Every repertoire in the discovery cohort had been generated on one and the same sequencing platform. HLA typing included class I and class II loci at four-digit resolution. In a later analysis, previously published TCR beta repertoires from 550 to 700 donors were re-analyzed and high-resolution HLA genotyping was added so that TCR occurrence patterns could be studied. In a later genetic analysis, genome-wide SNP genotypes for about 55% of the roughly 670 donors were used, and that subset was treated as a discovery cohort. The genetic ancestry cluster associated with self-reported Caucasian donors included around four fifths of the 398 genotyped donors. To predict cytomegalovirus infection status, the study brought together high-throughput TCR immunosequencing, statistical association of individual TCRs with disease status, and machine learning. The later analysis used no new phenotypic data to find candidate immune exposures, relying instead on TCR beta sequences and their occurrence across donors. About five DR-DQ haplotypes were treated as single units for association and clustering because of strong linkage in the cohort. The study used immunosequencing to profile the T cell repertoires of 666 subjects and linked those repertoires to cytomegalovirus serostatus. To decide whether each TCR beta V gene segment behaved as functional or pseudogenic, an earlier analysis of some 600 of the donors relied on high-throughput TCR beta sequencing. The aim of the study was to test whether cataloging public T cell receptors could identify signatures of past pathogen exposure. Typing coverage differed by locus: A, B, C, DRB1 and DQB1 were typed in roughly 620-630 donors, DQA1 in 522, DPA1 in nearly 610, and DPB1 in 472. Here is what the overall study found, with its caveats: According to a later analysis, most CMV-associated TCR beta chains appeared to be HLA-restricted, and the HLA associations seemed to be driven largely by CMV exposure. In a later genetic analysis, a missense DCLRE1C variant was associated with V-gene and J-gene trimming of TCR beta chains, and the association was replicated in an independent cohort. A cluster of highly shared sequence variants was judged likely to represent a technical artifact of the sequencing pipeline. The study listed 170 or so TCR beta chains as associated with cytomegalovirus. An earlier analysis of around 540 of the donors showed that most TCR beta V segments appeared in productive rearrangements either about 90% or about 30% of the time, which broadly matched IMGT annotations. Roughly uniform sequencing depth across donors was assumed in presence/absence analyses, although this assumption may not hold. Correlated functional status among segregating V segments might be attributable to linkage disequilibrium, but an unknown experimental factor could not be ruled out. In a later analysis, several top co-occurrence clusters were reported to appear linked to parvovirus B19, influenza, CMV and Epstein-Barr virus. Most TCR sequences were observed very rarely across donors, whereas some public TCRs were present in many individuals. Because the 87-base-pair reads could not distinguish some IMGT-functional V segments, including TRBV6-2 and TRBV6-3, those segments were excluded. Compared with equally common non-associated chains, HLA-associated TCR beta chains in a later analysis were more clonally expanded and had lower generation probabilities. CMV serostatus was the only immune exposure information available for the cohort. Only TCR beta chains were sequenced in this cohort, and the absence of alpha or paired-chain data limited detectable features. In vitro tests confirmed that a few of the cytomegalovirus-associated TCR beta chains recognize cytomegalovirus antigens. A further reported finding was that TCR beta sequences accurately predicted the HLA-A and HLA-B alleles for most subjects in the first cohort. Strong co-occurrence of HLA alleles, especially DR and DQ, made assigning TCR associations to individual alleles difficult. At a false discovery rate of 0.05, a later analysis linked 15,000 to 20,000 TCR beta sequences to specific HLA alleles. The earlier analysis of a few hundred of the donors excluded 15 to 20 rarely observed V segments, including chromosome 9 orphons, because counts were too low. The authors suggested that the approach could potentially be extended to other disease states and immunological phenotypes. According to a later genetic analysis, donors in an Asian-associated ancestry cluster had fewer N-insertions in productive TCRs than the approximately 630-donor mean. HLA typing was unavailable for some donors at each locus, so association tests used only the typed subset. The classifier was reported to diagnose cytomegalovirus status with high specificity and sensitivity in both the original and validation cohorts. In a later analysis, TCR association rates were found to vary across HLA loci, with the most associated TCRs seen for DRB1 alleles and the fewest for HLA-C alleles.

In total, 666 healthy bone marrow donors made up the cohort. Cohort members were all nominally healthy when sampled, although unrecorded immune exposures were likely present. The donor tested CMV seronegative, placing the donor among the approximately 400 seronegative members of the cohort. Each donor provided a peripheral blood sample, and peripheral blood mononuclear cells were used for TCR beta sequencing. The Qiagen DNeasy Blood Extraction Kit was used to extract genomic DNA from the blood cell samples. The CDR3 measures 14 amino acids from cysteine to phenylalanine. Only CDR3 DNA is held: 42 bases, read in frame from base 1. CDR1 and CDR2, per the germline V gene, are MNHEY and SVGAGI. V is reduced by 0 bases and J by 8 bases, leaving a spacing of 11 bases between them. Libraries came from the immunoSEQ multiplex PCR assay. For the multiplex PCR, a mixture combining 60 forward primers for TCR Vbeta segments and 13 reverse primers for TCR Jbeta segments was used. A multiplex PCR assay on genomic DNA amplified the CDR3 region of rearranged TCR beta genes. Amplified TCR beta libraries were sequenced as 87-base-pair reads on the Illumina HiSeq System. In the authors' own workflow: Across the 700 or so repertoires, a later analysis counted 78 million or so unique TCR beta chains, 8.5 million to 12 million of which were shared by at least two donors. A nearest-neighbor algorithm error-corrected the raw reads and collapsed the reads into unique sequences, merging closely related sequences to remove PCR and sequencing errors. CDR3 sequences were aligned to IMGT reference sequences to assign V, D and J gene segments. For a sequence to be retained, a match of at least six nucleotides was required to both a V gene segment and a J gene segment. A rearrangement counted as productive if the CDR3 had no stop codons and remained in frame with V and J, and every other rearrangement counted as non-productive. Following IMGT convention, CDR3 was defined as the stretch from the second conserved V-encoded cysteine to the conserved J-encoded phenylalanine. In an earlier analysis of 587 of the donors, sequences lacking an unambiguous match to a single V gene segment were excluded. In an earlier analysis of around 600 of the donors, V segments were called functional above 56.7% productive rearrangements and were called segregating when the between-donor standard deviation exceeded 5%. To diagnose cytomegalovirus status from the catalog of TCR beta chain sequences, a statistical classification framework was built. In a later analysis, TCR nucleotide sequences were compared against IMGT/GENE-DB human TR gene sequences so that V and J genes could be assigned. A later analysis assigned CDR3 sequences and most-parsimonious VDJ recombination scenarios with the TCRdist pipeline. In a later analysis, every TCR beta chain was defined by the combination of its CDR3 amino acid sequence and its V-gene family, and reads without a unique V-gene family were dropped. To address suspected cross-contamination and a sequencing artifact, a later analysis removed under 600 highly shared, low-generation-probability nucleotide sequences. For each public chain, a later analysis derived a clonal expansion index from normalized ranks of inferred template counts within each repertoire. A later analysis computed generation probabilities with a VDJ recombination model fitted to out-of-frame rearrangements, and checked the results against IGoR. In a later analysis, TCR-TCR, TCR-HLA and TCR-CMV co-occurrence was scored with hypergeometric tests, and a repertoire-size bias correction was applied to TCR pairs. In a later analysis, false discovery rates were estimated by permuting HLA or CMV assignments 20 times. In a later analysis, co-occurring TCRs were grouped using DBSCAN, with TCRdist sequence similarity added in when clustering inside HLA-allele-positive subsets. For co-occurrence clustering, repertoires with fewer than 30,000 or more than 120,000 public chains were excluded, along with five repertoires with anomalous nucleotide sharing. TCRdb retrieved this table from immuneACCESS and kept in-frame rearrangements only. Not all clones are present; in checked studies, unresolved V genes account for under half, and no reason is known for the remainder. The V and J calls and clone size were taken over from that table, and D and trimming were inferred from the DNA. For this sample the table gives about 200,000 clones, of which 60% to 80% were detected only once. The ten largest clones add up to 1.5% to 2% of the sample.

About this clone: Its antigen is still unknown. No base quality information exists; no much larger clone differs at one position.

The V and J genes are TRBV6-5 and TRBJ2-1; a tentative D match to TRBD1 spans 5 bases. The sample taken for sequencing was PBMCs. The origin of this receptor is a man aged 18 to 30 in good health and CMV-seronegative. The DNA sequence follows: TGTGCCAGCAGTTACTCGCAGGGTGGATATGAGCAGTTCTTC. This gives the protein CASSYSQGGYEQFF.